Detailed here is one T cell receptor (beta chain). Antigen: not known. V lost 2 bases, J lost 6 bases, and 10 bases lay in between. Germline assignment: CDR1 MNHEY and CDR2 SMNVEV (reference sequence). This CDR3 is 13 amino acids long. TCRdb reanalysed the 5' RACE reads using MiXCR and keeps one entry per CDR3 protein. The sample lists 200,000 to 250,000 distinct CDR3 sequences; 5.5% to 7.5% were seen once. This sample is drawn from a study of identical twins. General study findings and limits: Because invariant MAIT and iNKT cells could be present, zero-insertion analyses could be partly confounded.

This sample also appeared in a second study, on T cells expressing NK-cell markers.

The receptor was derived from a woman between 18 and 30 years old in good health. The rearrangement joins TRBV27 to TRBJ1-1, with no clear D. The source material was CD8+ T cells sorted from blood. In DNA form, the CDR3 reads TGTGCCAGCAGTTTAAATGGTCCTGCTGAAGCTTTCTTT. This gives the protein CASSLNGPAEAFF.